Ten or more counts support the clone carrying this T cell receptor (beta chain). The antigen is not known. This record comes from a study of T cells after yellow fever vaccination. Study-level results: Reappearance after the booster was observed for most primary-vaccination clones (roughly 97% CD4, almost 90% CD8). Clonotypes shared by both compartments, CD4 and CD8, made up a small share.

A single record per CDR3 protein comes from TCRdb applying MiXCR to the 5' RACE reads. The profile shows hundreds of thousands of distinct CDR3 sequences, about 19% of them singletons. This clonotype originated in a man in his late teens or twenties who received the YFV17D yellow fever vaccine. This sample comprised PBMCs, obtained before the yellow fever booster vaccination.

CDR3 protein: CASRQKGGYGYTF. The CDR3 DNA is TGTGCCAGCAGACAGAAGGGAGGCTATGGCTACACCTTC. This chain links TRBV7-2 with TRBJ1-2, with D unresolved. Germline V gene lookup returns CDR1 SGHTA and CDR2 FQGNSA. The germline V and J ends were trimmed by 6 bases and 4 bases, with 12 bases remaining between them. CDR3 length: 13 residues.